These 29 T cell receptor beta chains came from one sample sequenced in a study of blood T cell repertoires in COVID-19. TCRdb's copy holds only in-frame clones and misses some; the assay was immunoSEQ multiplex PCR. The sample lists roughly 180,000 clones, around 80% occurring once. The sample comprised PBMCs or T cells enriched from blood (not recorded which). The receptors originated from a woman aged 55-70 years who had recovered from COVID-19.

V is TRBV5-4 and J is TRBJ2-1; 7 bases are shared with TRBD2. The CDR3 loop spans 16 amino acids. Looked up from germline, CDR1 is SGHNT and CDR2 is YYREEE (reference sequence). V was pared by 4 bases and J by 4 bases, with 11 bases of the junction left unmatched. The CDR3 sequence: CASSLRKSGVYNEQFF. The DNA for the CDR3 is TGTGCCAGCAGCCTTAGGAAAAGCGGGGTATACAATGAGCAGTTCTTC.

Comment on this clone: This same CDR3 is encoded by further DNA sequences in the sample. This sequence joins TRBV5-1 and TRBJ2-1, with D possibly being TRBD1 (5 bases). Germline V gives CDR1 SGHRS, CDR2 YFSETQ. V lost 0 bases and J 0 bases, leaving 7 bases between the germline ends. CDR3 length: 15 residues. The CDR3 spells CASSLEGVSYNEQFF. In DNA, the CDR3 is TGCGCCAGCAGCTTGGAAGGGGTCTCCTACAATGAGCAGTTCTTC.

V usage is TRBV10-3 and J usage is TRBJ1-1; 7 positions agree with TRBD1. Germline V gives CDR1 ENHRY, CDR2 SYGVKD. V trimming: 0 bases; J trimming: 1 base; junction bases outside the gene matches: 5. The CDR3 consists of 16 residues. The CDR3: CAISESQTGRNTEAFF. In nucleotides, the CDR3 is TGTGCCATCAGTGAGTCCCAGACAGGGCGGAACACTGAAGCTTTCTTT.

The gene calls are TRBV10-3 and TRBJ2-1; D is possibly TRBD2 (5 bases). The CDR3 extends over 13 amino acids. V lost 10 bases and J 6 bases, leaving 16 bases between the germline ends. In germline, CDR1 is ENHRY, CDR2 SYGVKD. CDR3 DNA sequence: TGTGCCACCGGAGGCCTTACTGGCAATGAGCAGTTCTTC. It translates to CATGGLTGNEQFF.

CDR3 sequence: CASSQDPSGGGTDTQYF. The DNA for the CDR3 is TGTGCCAGCAGCCAAGACCCATCGGGGGGGGGCACAGATACGCAGTATTTT. V is TRBV3-1 (or the pseudogene TRBV3-2) and J is TRBJ2-3; 8 bases align to TRBD2. Germline V gives CDR1 LGHDT, CDR2 YNNKEL (reference sequence). The CDR3 covers 17 residues. V was pared by 0 bases and J by 1 base, with 6 bases of the junction left unmatched.

This chain connects TRBV3-1 (or the pseudogene TRBV3-2) to TRBJ2-1; no firm D call. The CDR3 has 14 amino acids. Trimming took 4 bases from V and 3 from J, leaving 10 bases between them. CDR1 and CDR2 (germline): LGHDT, YNNKEL (reference sequence). This chain's CDR3 is CASSPKLNYNEQFF. The CDR3 nucleotides read TGTGCCAGCAGCCCAAAACTGAACTACAATGAGCAGTTCTTC.

This chain connects TRBV5-1 to TRBJ1-3, with a tentative D call TRBD1 (6 bases). This CDR3 has 16 amino acids. V was cut by 4 bases and J by 0 bases, with 14 bases left in between. Germline assignment: CDR1 SGHRS and CDR2 YFSETQ. CDR3: CASSVTGVSSGNTIYF. The CDR3 DNA reads as TGCGCCAGCAGCGTGACAGGTGTAAGCTCTGGAAACACCATATATTTT.

The chain combines TRBV19 with TRBJ2-1; 9 nucleotides align to TRBD2. The CDR3 extends over 13 amino acids. Germline lookup yields CDR1 LNHDA and CDR2 SQIVND (reference sequence). With V trimmed by 10 bases and J by 7 bases, 8 bases remained unmatched. The DNA of the CDR3 is TGTGCCACCCTGACTAGCGGTCGGAATGAGCAGTTCTTC. The encoded protein is CATLTSGRNEQFF.

The sample holds one count of this clone. The genes are TRBV4-1 and TRBJ2-5, with 8 bases fitting TRBD2. The V segment lost 0 bases and the J segment 8 bases; nucleotides outside the gene matches: 14. This CDR3 region has 17 residues. Germline assignment: CDR1 MGHRA and CDR2 YSYEKL. The CDR3 sequence is CASSQERYAAGDRTQYF. The CDR3 DNA follows: TGCGCCAGCAGCCAAGAGAGGTACGCAGCGGGAGACCGAACCCAGTACTTC.

V and J are TRBV13 and TRBJ2-1; D is possibly TRBD2 (5 bases). The germline CDR1 and CDR2 sequences are PRHDT and FYEKMQ (reference sequence). Trimming took 3 bases from V and 13 from J, leaving 13 bases between them. The CDR3 contains 12 residues. CDR3 nucleotide sequence: TGTGCCAGCAGCTTGGGAGACTCTCGCCAGTTCTTC. Amino acids: CASSLGDSRQFF.

The CDR3 spells CASSQPWGHQETQYF. CDR3 nucleotide sequence: TGTGCCAGCAGCCAGCCCTGGGGGCACCAAGAGACCCAGTACTTC. This chain links TRBV4-2 with TRBJ2-5, with a tentative D call TRBD1 (6 bases). This CDR3 region has 15 residues. Trimming pared 3 bases from V and 0 bases from J, leaving 11 bases between. Looked up from germline, CDR1 is LGHNA and CDR2 is YNFKEQ.

The V and J genes are TRBV7-2 and TRBJ2-7; a possible D gene is TRBD2 (6 bases). In germline, CDR1 is SGHTA, CDR2 FQGNSA. This CDR3 region has 16 residues. V shed 0 bases and J shed 2 bases, with 14 bases lying between them. DNA for the CDR3: TGTGCCAGCAGCTTAGCGCGGGGTTCCTATCCCTACGAGCAGTACTTC. It translates to CASSLARGSYPYEQYF.

This clone appeared a single time. The chain links TRBV5-1 to TRBJ2-1; D is undetermined. Germline V lookup: CDR1 SGHRS, CDR2 YFSETQ. This CDR3 has 11 amino acids. V lost 5 bases, J lost 4 bases, and 4 bases lay in between. This CDR3 reads CASRLYNEQFF. DNA of the CDR3: TGCGCCAGCAGATTATACAATGAGCAGTTCTTC.

This clone has just one count. The rearrangement uses TRBV28 and TRBJ1-5; TRBD1 matches at 8 bases. V gave up 6 bases and J gave up 3 bases; unmatched junction bases: 10. Germline V gene sequence: CDR1 MDHEN, CDR2 SYDVKM. This CDR3 contains 16 residues. CDR3 in amino acids: CASSSNRRGHNQPQHF. The CDR3 DNA reads as TGTGCCAGCAGCAGTAATCGCAGGGGGCACAATCAGCCCCAGCATTTT.

The DNA for the CDR3 is TGTGCCAGCTCATTCCTGCCCCAGGGAAGTGGGACCTACGAGCAGTACTTC. This gives the protein CASSFLPQGSGTYEQYF. The rearrangement uses TRBV18 and TRBJ2-7; tentative D call: TRBD1 (5 bases). The CDR3 is 17 amino acids. Germline CDR1 and CDR2: KGHSH and LQKENI. V gave up 5 bases and J gave up 2 bases, with 22 bases separating them.

The chain couples TRBV9 to TRBJ2-7; 7 bases line up with TRBD1. Per germline, CDR1 SGDLS and CDR2 YYNGEE. Trimming took 0 bases from V and 5 from J; bases not matched to a gene: 8. The CDR3 sequence is 15 residues long. CDR3 amino acids: CASSVEGQPLNEQYF. In nucleotides, the CDR3 is TGTGCCAGCAGCGTAGAGGGACAGCCCCTGAACGAGCAGTACTTC. Drawing the rest from reference TRBV9 and TRBJ2-7, the complete variable domain is DSGVTQTPKHLITATGQRVTLRCSPRSGDLSVYWYQQSLDQGLQFLIQYYNGEERAKGNILERFSAQQFPDLHSELNLSSLELGDSALYFCASSVEGQPLNEQYFGPGTRLTVT.

J is TRBJ1-1 and V is TRBV28, with TRBD1 as a possible D gene (6 bases). The germline CDR1 and CDR2 sequences are MDHEN and SYDVKM. The CDR3 runs 14 residues. Trimming stripped 6 bases from V and 2 bases from J, with 13 bases between. DNA of the CDR3: TGTGCCAGCAGCACGGACAGTTTTAACACTGAAGCTTTCTTT. Its protein product is CASSTDSFNTEAFF.

This clone has only a few counts. V is TRBV28 and J is TRBJ1-5; tentative D call: TRBD1 (6 bases). V was trimmed by 6 bases and J by 1 base, leaving 13 bases between them. The CDR3 length is 15 residues. Germline V gives CDR1 MDHEN, CDR2 SYDVKM. The CDR3 region has the DNA TGTGCCAGCAGCCCAGGGGACGGGAGCAATCAGCCCCAGCATTTT. Translated: CASSPGDGSNQPQHF.

The CDR3: CASSSRTNLAQHF. Here the CDR3 DNA reads TGTGCCAGCAGCTCAAGGACAAATTTGGCCCAGCATTTT. This chain uses TRBV21-1 with TRBJ1-5; TRBD1 is the table's D call and was not checked against the DNA. TRBV21-1 constitutes a pseudogene. This CDR3 is built from 13 residues.

The chain employs TRBV6-5 and TRBJ2-3, with D possibly being TRBD2 (6 bases). Germline CDR1 is MNHEY and CDR2 is SVGAGI. This CDR3 contains 15 residues. Trimming left V 8 bases short and J 5 bases short, with 20 bases between. The CDR3 region is CASSSPAGLGDTQYF. The CDR3, as DNA: TGTGCCAGCTCCTCTCCGGCGGGATTAGGAGATACGCAGTATTTT.

This clone has only one observation. This chain connects TRBV4-2 to TRBJ2-1; 8 nucleotides line up with TRBD1. The germline CDR1 and CDR2 sequences are LGHNA and YNFKEQ. Trimming at V came to 1 base and at J to 7 bases, leaving 15 bases not matched to a gene. This CDR3 has 18 amino acids. CDR3 sequence: CASSQGDRGSPVGNEQFF. The CDR3 coding sequence is TGTGCCAGCAGCCAAGGCGACAGGGGCTCCCCGGTGGGGAATGAGCAGTTCTTC.

J is TRBJ2-7 and V is TRBV29-1, with TRBD1 matching over 7 bases. The ends lost 5 bases at V and 0 bases at J; junction bases unmatched: 7. The germline V gene has CDR1 SQVTM and CDR2 ANQGSEA. This CDR3 spans 14 amino acids. The CDR3 DNA follows: TGCAGCGTTCGACAGGGCCCACGCTCCTACGAGCAGTACTTC. It yields the protein CSVRQGPRSYEQYF.

The CDR3 coding sequence is TGTGCCAGCAGCCCCGGACAGGGAAGCGGCATTCAGTACTTC. It translates to CASSPGQGSGIQYF. This chain links TRBV7-2 with TRBJ2-4; 8 bases map to TRBD1. V was pared by 5 bases and J by 9 bases, with 9 bases of the junction left unmatched. This CDR3 has 14 amino acids. Germline V gene data show CDR1 as SGHTA and CDR2 as FQGNSA.

The J gene is TRBJ1-2, the V gene TRBV5-6, with 8 bases lining up with TRBD1. The CDR3 consists of 18 residues. Germline V CDR1 and CDR2: SGHDT, YYEEEE. V lost 4 bases and J lost 4; bases outside the gene matches: 18. CDR3 bases: TGTGCCAGCAGCCCTATTTCCTCGGACAGGGATGCTACCTATGGCTACACCTTC. Translated: CASSPISSDRDATYGYTF.

This clone was recorded only once. The chain has TRBV18 and TRBJ2-5; 12 nucleotides line up with TRBD2. Per germline, CDR1 KGHSH and CDR2 LQKENI. The CDR3 has 16 residues. V was clipped by 2 bases and J by 5 bases; unmatched bases: 6. The CDR3: CASSPRPLAGGETQYF. CDR3 in DNA: TGTGCCAGCTCACCAAGGCCGCTAGCGGGAGGGGAGACCCAGTACTTC.

The V gene is TRBV9, the J gene TRBJ2-1; TRBD2 is a possible D gene (6 bases). In germline, CDR1 is SGDLS, CDR2 YYNGEE. V lost 2 bases and J lost 8, with 14 bases in between. The CDR3 is made up of 14 amino acids. The CDR3 nucleotides read TGTGCCAGCAGCGTTGGGGGGATTTTCGATGAGCAGTTCTTC. Protein product: CASSVGGIFDEQFF.

This clone has more than one count but fewer than ten. This chain connects TRBV5-1 to TRBJ2-3, with 11 bases aligning to TRBD1. V lost 5 bases, J lost 6 bases, and 5 bases stayed unmatched. Looked up from germline, CDR1 is SGHRS and CDR2 is YFSETQ. The CDR3 is 14 residues long. Written as DNA, the CDR3 is TGCGCCAGCAGTGAGGGACAGGGGGTGGATACGCAGTATTTT. Protein product: CASSEGQGVDTQYF.

This clone was detected only once. This chain uses TRBV7-3 with TRBJ1-2; D is unresolved. The V and J ends lost 1 base and 9 bases respectively, with 21 bases between them. CDR3 length equals 16 residues. From germline, CDR1 is SGHTA and CDR2 FQGTGA. In DNA form, the CDR3 reads TGTGCCAGCAGCTTAAACCCGAGAACTTCTTCAGGAAGCTACACCTTC. Translating it yields CASSLNPRTSSGSYTF.

This clone was seen just once. The DNA for the CDR3 is TGTGCCAGCAGCTCGCAGGGGGAGGATCAGCCCCAGCATTTT. Protein: CASSSQGEDQPQHF. This sequence joins TRBV3-1 (or the pseudogene TRBV3-2) and TRBJ1-5, with TRBD1 matching over 7 bases. The germline V gene has CDR1 LGHDT and CDR2 YNNKEL (reference sequence). The V and J ends lost 5 bases and 5 bases, in that order; junction bases with no gene match: 6. CDR3 length: 14 residues.